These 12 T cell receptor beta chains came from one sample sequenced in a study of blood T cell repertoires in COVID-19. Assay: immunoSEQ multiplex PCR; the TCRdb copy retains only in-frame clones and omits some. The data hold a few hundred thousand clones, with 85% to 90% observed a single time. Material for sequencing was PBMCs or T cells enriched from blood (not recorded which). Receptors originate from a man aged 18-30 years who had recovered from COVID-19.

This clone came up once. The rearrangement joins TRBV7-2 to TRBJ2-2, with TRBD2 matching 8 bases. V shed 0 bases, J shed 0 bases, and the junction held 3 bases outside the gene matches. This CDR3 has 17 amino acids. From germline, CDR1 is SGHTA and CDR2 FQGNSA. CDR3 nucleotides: TGTGCCAGCAGCTTAGCCAGCGGGAGTACGAACACCGGGGAGCTGTTTTTT. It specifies CASSLASGSTNTGELFF.

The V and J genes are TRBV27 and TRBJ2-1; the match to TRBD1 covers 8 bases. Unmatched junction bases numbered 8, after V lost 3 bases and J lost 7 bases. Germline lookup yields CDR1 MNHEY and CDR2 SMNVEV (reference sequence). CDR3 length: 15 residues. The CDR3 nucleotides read TGTGCCAGCAGTTTCGGGGACAGGAGAATTAATGAGCAGTTCTTC. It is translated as CASSFGDRRINEQFF.

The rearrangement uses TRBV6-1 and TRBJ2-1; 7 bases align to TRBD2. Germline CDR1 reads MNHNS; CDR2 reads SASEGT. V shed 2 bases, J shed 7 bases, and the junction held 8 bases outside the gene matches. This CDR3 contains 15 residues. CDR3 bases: TGTGCCAGCAGTGAAATAGGGCTAGCGGTAAATGAGCAGTTCTTC. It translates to CASSEIGLAVNEQFF.

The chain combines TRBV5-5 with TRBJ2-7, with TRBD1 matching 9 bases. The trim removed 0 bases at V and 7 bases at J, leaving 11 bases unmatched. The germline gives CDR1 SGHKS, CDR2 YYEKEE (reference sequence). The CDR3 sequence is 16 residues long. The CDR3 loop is CASSLVGDRATREQYF. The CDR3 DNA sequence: TGTGCCAGCAGCTTGGTGGGGGACAGGGCCACACGAGAGCAGTACTTC.

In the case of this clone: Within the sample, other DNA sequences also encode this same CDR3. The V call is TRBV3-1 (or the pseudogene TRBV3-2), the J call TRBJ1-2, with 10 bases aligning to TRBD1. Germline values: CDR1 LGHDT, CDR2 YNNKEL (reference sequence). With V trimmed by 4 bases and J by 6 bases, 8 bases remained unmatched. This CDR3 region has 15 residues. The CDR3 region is CASSRTRQGADGYTF. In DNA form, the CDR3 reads TGTGCCAGCAGCCGGACCCGACAGGGGGCAGATGGCTACACCTTC.

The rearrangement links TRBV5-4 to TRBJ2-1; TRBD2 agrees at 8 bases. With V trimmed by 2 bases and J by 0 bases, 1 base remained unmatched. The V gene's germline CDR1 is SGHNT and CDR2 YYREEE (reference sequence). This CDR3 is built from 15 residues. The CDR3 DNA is TGTGCCAGCAGCTTCGGGGGGGTCTCCTACAATGAGCAGTTCTTC. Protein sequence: CASSFGGVSYNEQFF.

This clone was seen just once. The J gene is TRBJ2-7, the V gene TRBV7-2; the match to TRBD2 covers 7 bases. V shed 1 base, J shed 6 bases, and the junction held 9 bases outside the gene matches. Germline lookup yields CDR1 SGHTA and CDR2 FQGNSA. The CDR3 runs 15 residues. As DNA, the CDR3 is TGTGCCAGCAGCTTAGTAAGGACGGGAGGAGCCGAGCAGTACTTC. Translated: CASSLVRTGGAEQYF.

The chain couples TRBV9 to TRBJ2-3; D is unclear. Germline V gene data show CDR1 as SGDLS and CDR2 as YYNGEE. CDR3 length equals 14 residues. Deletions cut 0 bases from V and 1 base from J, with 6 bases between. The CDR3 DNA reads TGTGCCAGCAGCGTAGCTGCGGGCACAGATACGCAGTATTTT. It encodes CASSVAAGTDTQYF.

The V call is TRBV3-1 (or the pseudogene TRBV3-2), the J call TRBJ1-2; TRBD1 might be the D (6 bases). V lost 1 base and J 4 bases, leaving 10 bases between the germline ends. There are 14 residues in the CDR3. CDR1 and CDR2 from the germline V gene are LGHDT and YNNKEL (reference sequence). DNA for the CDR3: TGTGCCAGCAGCCAAGGACAGGAAGGCTATGGCTACACCTTC. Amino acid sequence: CASSQGQEGYGYTF.

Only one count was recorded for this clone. The CDR3 nucleotides read TGCAGCGTTGAAGATAAAGAGGGGGAGGGCATGGATAGCAATCAGCCCCAGCATTTT. Amino acids: CSVEDKEGEGMDSNQPQHF. The chain carries TRBV29-1 and TRBJ1-5; tentatively, D is TRBD1 (6 bases). Trimming removed 0 bases at V and 0 bases at J, with 21 bases between. In germline, CDR1 is SQVTM, CDR2 ANQGSEA. This CDR3 contains 19 residues.

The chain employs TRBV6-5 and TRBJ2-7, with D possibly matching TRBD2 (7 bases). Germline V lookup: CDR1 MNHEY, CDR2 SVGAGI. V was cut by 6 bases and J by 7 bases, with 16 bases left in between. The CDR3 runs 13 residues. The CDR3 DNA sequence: TGTGCCAGCAGAGGGGAGGGGGTAGTGGAGCAGTACTTC. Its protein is CASRGEGVVEQYF.

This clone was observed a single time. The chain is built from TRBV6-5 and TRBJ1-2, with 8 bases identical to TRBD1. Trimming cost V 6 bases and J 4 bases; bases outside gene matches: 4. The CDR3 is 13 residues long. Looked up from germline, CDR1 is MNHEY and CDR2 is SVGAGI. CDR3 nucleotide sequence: TGTGCCAGCAGGACGGGACAGGCCTATGGCTACACCTTC. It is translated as CASRTGQAYGYTF.